Below, one T cell receptor (beta chain) is given with its context. This sample is drawn from a study of blood T cell repertoires in COVID-19. About the research overall: The origin of the acute and convalescent COVID-19 samples was the United States, Italy and Spain. Sample material is recorded as cDNA or gDNA derived from T cells, B-cell-depleted T cells, or PBMCs.

The germline V gene encodes CDR1 MNHEY and CDR2 SVGEGT. The CDR3 contains 13 residues. Trimming left V 1 base short and J 4 bases short, with 7 bases between. Original processing notes: Reference gene primer amplification in the assay estimated nucleated cell counts. Repertoires were generated with immunoSEQ multiplex PCR, while TCRdb's copy carries only in-frame clones and drops some. The V and J calls and clone size were taken over from that table, and D and trimming were inferred from the DNA. Here the sample spans under 300,000 clones, 83% being singletons. Material for sequencing was peripheral blood. J is TRBJ1-1 and V is TRBV6-2 or TRBV6-3; tentative D call: TRBD1 (5 bases). The receptor's source is a woman aged 45-59 years who had recovered from COVID-19. The CDR3 nucleotides are TGTGCCAGCAGTTACTTGGGGGGCACTGAAGCTTTCTTT. It specifies CASSYLGGTEAFF.